The 20 T cell receptor beta chains reported below all come from one sample, sequenced in a study of T cell changes during pregnancy in multiple sclerosis. Clones were sequenced by immunoSEQ multiplex PCR, and TCRdb holds only the in-frame ones, with some missing. The table includes around 29,000 clones, roughly 90% detected once. The specimen was CD4+ T cells from peripheral blood mononuclear cells, collected in the first trimester of pregnancy. The receptors originated from a female donor in good health, enrolled as a control in a pregnancy study.

J is TRBJ2-2 and V is TRBV5-1; D perhaps matches TRBD2 (6 bases). Germline CDR1 is SGHRS and CDR2 is YFSETQ. CDR3 length equals 15 residues. Trimming took 0 bases from V and 2 from J, leaving 8 bases between them. The CDR3 coding sequence is TGCGCCAGCAGCTTGGCCGGGGGTAACACCGGGGAGCTGTTTTTT. Translating it yields CASSLAGGNTGELFF.

The J gene is TRBJ2-7, the V gene TRBV14, with 8 bases lining up with TRBD1. The CDR3 is 14 residues long. Germline CDR1 SGHDN, CDR2 FVKESK. Trimming removed 4 bases from V and 5 bases from J; junction bases left unmatched: 7. CDR3 amino acids: CASSPTGARNEQYF. CDR3 in DNA: TGTGCCAGCAGCCCGACAGGGGCAAGGAACGAGCAGTACTTC.

This rearrangement joins TRBV6-1 to TRBJ2-7, with 8 bases matching TRBD2. CDR1 MNHNS and CDR2 SASEGT come from the germline V gene. The CDR3 is made up of 14 amino acids. V lost 5 bases and J lost 3; bases outside the gene matches: 6. CDR3 amino acids: CASSPSGTSYEQYF. Here the CDR3 DNA reads TGTGCCAGCAGTCCTTCCGGGACTAGCTACGAGCAGTACTTC.

This clone was seen only once. The V call is TRBV27, the J call TRBJ1-4, with D maybe TRBD1 (5 bases). Germline CDR1 reads MNHEY; CDR2 reads SMNVEV (reference sequence). V was cut by 3 bases and J by 3 bases, with 17 bases left in between. CDR3 size: 17 residues. As DNA, the CDR3 is TGTGCCAGCAGTTTCCGACTGAAACAGGCGGCTAATGAAAAACTGTTTTTT. Translation gives CASSFRLKQAANEKLFF.

The chain has TRBV4-2 and TRBJ1-1; D is perhaps TRBD1 (6 bases). The V end was cut by 3 bases, the J end by 4 bases, with 12 bases between. Germline V gene lookup returns CDR1 LGHNA and CDR2 YNFKEQ. There are 14 residues in the CDR3. The CDR3 nucleotides read TGTGCCAGCAGCCAGGGGGCTGGTGGCACTGAAGCTTTCTTT. Its protein product is CASSQGAGGTEAFF.

J is TRBJ1-5 and V is TRBV28, with 12 bases fitting TRBD1. The germline gives CDR1 MDHEN, CDR2 SYDVKM. Unmatched junction bases numbered 9, after V lost 6 bases and J lost 9 bases. This CDR3 contains 15 residues. In DNA, the CDR3 is TGTGCCAGCAGATCCGGGACAGGGGGCACTTTGCCCCAGCATTTT. This gives the protein CASRSGTGGTLPQHF.

CDR3 sequence (DNA): TGCGCCAGCAGTGACCTTCAGGGGCATACGCAGTATTTT. It translates to CASSDLQGHTQYF. The chain joins TRBV10-2 to TRBJ2-3; tentatively, D is TRBD1 (6 bases). Germline V gene sequence: CDR1 WSHSY, CDR2 SAAADI. CDR3 length: 13 amino acids. Trimming left V 3 bases short and J 7 bases short, with 11 bases between.

V and J are TRBV7-7 and TRBJ2-7; 9 bases agree with TRBD1. Trimming took 10 bases from V and 3 from J; bases not matched to a gene: 22. Germline V gene lookup returns CDR1 SSHAT and CDR2 FNYEAQ (reference sequence). The CDR3 is 18 residues long. CDR3 DNA sequence: TGTGCCACGGGCCCCTTGCTCGGAGGCCGGGACAGGGTCTACGAGCAGTACTTC. Protein: CATGPLLGGRDRVYEQYF.

The chain carries TRBV2 and TRBJ2-1; 8 nucleotides agree with TRBD2. The CDR3 is 16 amino acids. Germline-derived CDR1 and CDR2 are SNHLY and FYNNEI. The V gene end was trimmed by 7 bases and the J gene end by 2 bases; junction bases not matched to a gene: 10. CDR3 sequence reads: CASKRGGPLAYNEQFF. The CDR3 nucleotides read TGTGCCAGCAAGCGCGGGGGGCCGCTAGCCTACAATGAGCAGTTCTTC.

The chain uses TRBV7-2 and TRBJ2-3; the match to TRBD2 covers 12 bases. V trimming: 0 bases; J trimming: 4 bases; junction bases outside the gene matches: 8. The CDR3 is made up of 18 amino acids. Germline V gene lookup returns CDR1 SGHTA and CDR2 FQGNSA. CDR3 in amino acids: CASSLALLAGGTADTQYF. For the CDR3, the DNA is TGTGCCAGCAGCTTAGCGCTGCTAGCGGGGGGGACGGCAGATACGCAGTATTTT.

V gene TRBV4-1 combines with J gene TRBJ1-4, with D possibly being TRBD1 (5 bases). CDR3 size: 15 residues. The germline CDR1 and CDR2 sequences are MGHRA and YSYEKL. The V end was cut by 2 bases, the J end by 8 bases, with 15 bases between. The CDR3 sequence is CASSQSGQEGEKLFF. In nucleotides, the CDR3 is TGCGCCAGCAGCCAAAGTGGACAAGAAGGGGAAAAACTGTTTTTT.

The chain is built from TRBV7-9 and TRBJ2-7, with a tentative D call TRBD2 (7 bases). The CDR3 has 15 amino acids. The germline V gene encodes CDR1 SEHNR and CDR2 FQNEAQ (reference sequence). V was pared by 4 bases and J by 3 bases, with 16 bases between. CDR3 amino acids: CASSSSMGGLYEQYF. The CDR3 DNA sequence: TGTGCCAGCAGCTCCTCAATGGGGGGGCTCTACGAGCAGTACTTC.

The chain recombines TRBV27 with TRBJ1-2; tentative D call: TRBD1 (5 bases). This CDR3 comprises 14 residues. V was cut by 8 bases and J by 4 bases, with 17 bases left in between. Germline V gene lookup returns CDR1 MNHEY and CDR2 SMNVEV (reference sequence). DNA of the CDR3: TGTGCCAGCGCATTGGGGGGGGGAGCCTATGGCTACACCTTC. It specifies CASALGGGAYGYTF.

The CDR3 DNA sequence: TGTGCCAGCAGTTTGCAAGGGGTGGAGCAGTACTTC. As protein: CASSLQGVEQYF. V gene TRBV28 combines with J gene TRBJ2-7; D might be TRBD1 (5 bases). The CDR3 contains 12 residues. Trimming shortened V by 3 bases and J by 7 bases, and 10 bases separated the two germline ends. Germline values: CDR1 MDHEN, CDR2 SYDVKM.

The chain carries TRBV11-2 and TRBJ2-3; D is undetermined. Germline CDR1 and CDR2: SGHAT and FQNNGV. CDR3 size: 15 residues. V shed 0 bases and J shed 8 bases, with 15 bases lying between them. The chain's CDR3 is CASSLDTGGFATQYF. In DNA form, the CDR3 reads TGTGCCAGCAGCTTAGATACCGGCGGCTTCGCTACGCAGTATTTT.

This chain connects TRBV28 to TRBJ2-1, with 9 bases fitting TRBD2. The CDR3 has 16 amino acids. CDR1 MDHEN and CDR2 SYDVKM come from the germline V gene. The junction had 21 bases not matched to a gene; V was cut back by 5 bases and J by 16 bases. CDR3: CASSPPLTSGPGSSFF. In DNA, the CDR3 is TGTGCCAGCAGTCCACCCTTAACTAGCGGGCCCGGTAGTAGCTTCTTC.

With regard to this clone: At the DNA level, this CDR3 is encoded by other sequences in the same sample as well. V and J are TRBV11-2 and TRBJ1-5; D is undetermined. Germline-derived CDR1 and CDR2 are SGHAT and FQNNGV. V lost 1 base, J lost 3 bases, and 7 bases lay in between. The CDR3 contains 14 residues. The CDR3 spells CASSLGQFNQPQHF. The CDR3 nucleotides read TGTGCCAGCAGCTTAGGCCAGTTCAATCAGCCCCAGCATTTT.

V gene TRBV2 combines with J gene TRBJ2-1; perhaps TRBD2 as D (5 bases). CDR1 is SNHLY, CDR2 FYNNEI, per germline. The CDR3 is 12 amino acids. V was shortened by 8 bases and J by 7 bases, with 12 bases between the two germline ends. The CDR3: CASAGVGNEQFF. CDR3 DNA: TGTGCCAGCGCCGGGGTCGGGAATGAGCAGTTCTTC.

The chain carries TRBV28 and TRBJ1-1; a possible D gene is TRBD1 (5 bases). Germline-derived CDR1 and CDR2 are MDHEN and SYDVKM. The V end lost 2 bases, the J end lost 8 bases, and 15 bases lay between the germline ends. The CDR3 totals 14 residues. The CDR3 sequence: CASSLGGLKREAFF. Written as DNA, the CDR3 is TGTGCCAGCAGTTTAGGGGGGTTGAAGCGAGAAGCTTTCTTT.

This clone is a singleton in its sample. This rearrangement joins TRBV4-1 to TRBJ1-6; no clear D gene. The CDR3 has 16 amino acids. CDR1 is MGHRA, CDR2 YSYEKL, per germline. Trimming pared 1 base from V and 0 bases from J, leaving 7 bases between. CDR3 region: CASSQVTSSYNSPLHF. The CDR3 DNA reads TGCGCCAGCAGCCAAGTCACAAGCTCCTATAATTCACCCCTCCACTTT.